The 17 T cell receptor beta chains given below trace back to one sample, sequenced in a study of blood T cell repertoires in COVID-19. Data came from immunoSEQ multiplex PCR; TCRdb stores just in-frame clones and leaves some out. The data show hundreds of thousands of clones, approximately 85% seen once. Sample: PBMCs or T cells enriched from blood (not recorded which). Every receptor here comes from a man younger than 40 who had recovered from COVID-19.

V usage is TRBV25-1 and J usage is TRBJ1-5; a possible D gene is TRBD1 (6 bases). The V end was cut by 7 bases, the J end by 6 bases, with 13 bases between. Germline CDR1 reads MGHDK; CDR2 reads SYGVNS. This CDR3 spans 13 amino acids. For the CDR3, the DNA is TGTGCCAGCACTAGGACAGTGCTTCAGCCCCAGCATTTT. This translates into CASTRTVLQPQHF.

This sequence joins TRBV20-1 and TRBJ1-2; no clear D. This CDR3 has 8 amino acids. The V end lost 7 bases, the J end lost 11 bases, and 8 bases lay between the germline ends. Germline CDR1 reads DFQATT; CDR2 reads SNEGSKA (reference sequence). The CDR3 bases are TGCAGTGGCCCAGGATACACCTTC. It codes for CSGPGYTF.

The chain recombines TRBV5-1 with TRBJ2-7; 7 bases line up with TRBD1. V lost 6 bases, J lost 0 bases, and 3 bases stayed unmatched. The CDR3 runs to 13 residues. Germline V gene lookup returns CDR1 SGHRS and CDR2 YFSETQ. This CDR3 is CASTDRSSYEQYF. The DNA of the CDR3 is TGCGCCAGCACGGACAGGAGCTCCTACGAGCAGTACTTC. The whole variable domain, filled in from reference TRBV5-1 and TRBJ2-7, reads KAGVTQTPRYLIKTRGQQVTLSCSPISGHRSVSWYQQTPGQGLQFLFEYFSETQRNKGNFPGRFSGRQFSNSRSEMNVSTLELGDSALYLCASTDRSSYEQYFGPGTRLTVT.

This clone was seen a handful of times. The chain employs TRBV5-1 and TRBJ2-7, with TRBD1 identical over 10 bases. This CDR3 has 15 amino acids. Germline V gives CDR1 SGHRS, CDR2 YFSETQ. J was trimmed by 6 bases and V by 3 bases; bases with no gene match: 9. CDR3 sequence (DNA): TGCGCCAGCAGCTGGCAATCCGGGACAGGGGTCGAGCAGTACTTC. Translating gives CASSWQSGTGVEQYF.

The chain uses TRBV3-1 (or the pseudogene TRBV3-2) and TRBJ2-5; D is perhaps TRBD2 (6 bases). V was cut by 0 bases and J by 5 bases, with 13 bases left in between. The CDR3 totals 15 residues. Germline CDR1 and CDR2: LGHDT and YNNKEL (reference sequence). CDR3 residues: CASSQDVGGWETQYF. The CDR3 region has the DNA TGTGCCAGCAGCCAAGATGTTGGGGGGTGGGAGACCCAGTACTTC.

About this clone itself: Other DNA sequences in the sample encode the same CDR3. The chain couples TRBV3-1 (or the pseudogene TRBV3-2) to TRBJ1-1; no clear D. Germline CDR1 and CDR2: LGHDT and YNNKEL (reference sequence). The CDR3 loop spans 14 amino acids. Trimming cost V 4 bases and J 1 base, with 10 bases left between them. In DNA form, the CDR3 reads TGTGCCAGCAGCCGCGGCCTTGAGAACACTGAAGCTTTCTTT. Translation: CASSRGLENTEAFF.

The chain links TRBV18 to TRBJ2-7; TRBD1 matches 7 bases. With 6 bases clipped from V and 0 bases from J, the junction kept 5 bases outside the gene matches. Germline CDR1 reads KGHSH; CDR2 reads LQKENI. This CDR3 is 14 amino acids long. The chain's CDR3 is CASSMTGTSYEQYF. In nucleotides, the CDR3 is TGTGCCAGCTCTATGACAGGGACCTCCTACGAGCAGTACTTC.

J is TRBJ2-7 and V is TRBV12-3 or TRBV12-4; the D is unclear. This CDR3 comprises 12 residues. The V end was cut by 6 bases, the J end by 3 bases, with 9 bases between. The CDR3: CASRLDIYEQYF. For the CDR3, the DNA is TGTGCCAGCAGGCTCGACATCTACGAGCAGTACTTC.

This clone was recorded only once. This chain uses TRBV18 with TRBJ2-1; 16 bases line up with TRBD2. Germline-derived CDR1 and CDR2 are KGHSH and LQKENI. Trimming removed 3 bases from V and 8 bases from J; junction bases left unmatched: 4. The CDR3 is made up of 16 amino acids. For the CDR3, the DNA is TGTGCCAGCTCACCCGGGACTAGCGGGGGGGCGGATGAGCAGTTCTTC. Its protein product is CASSPGTSGGADEQFF.

The V gene is TRBV27, the J gene TRBJ1-1; D gene ambiguous. Trimming cost V 9 bases and J 3 bases, with 14 bases left between them. The CDR3 contains 13 residues. CDR1 is MNHEY, CDR2 SMNVEV, per germline (reference sequence). CDR3 sequence reads: CARIQREDTEAFF. The CDR3 nucleotides read TGTGCCAGGATTCAAAGGGAGGACACTGAAGCTTTCTTT.

This rearrangement joins TRBV5-4 to TRBJ1-3; D ambiguous. The germline V gene encodes CDR1 SGHNT and CDR2 YYREEE (reference sequence). The V end was cut by 0 bases, the J end by 3 bases, with 13 bases between. The CDR3 runs 16 residues. Written as DNA, the CDR3 is TGTGCCAGCAGCTTGGGGTTCAGCGGATTTGGAAACACCATATATTTT. Translated, it gives CASSLGFSGFGNTIYF.

CDR3 sequence reads: CASSMDSGTGELFF. The CDR3 DNA is TGTGCCAGCAGTATGGACAGTGGCACCGGGGAGCTGTTTTTT. The rearrangement uses TRBV6-5 and TRBJ2-2; TRBD1 might be the D (6 bases). The V end was cut by 5 bases, the J end by 4 bases, with 11 bases between. CDR3 length: 14 residues. Germline CDR1 MNHEY, CDR2 SVGAGI.

The chain couples TRBV7-3 to TRBJ2-5; D is uncertain. Trimming pared 0 bases from V and 6 bases from J, leaving 11 bases between. This CDR3 has 14 amino acids. Germline loops: CDR1 SGHTA, CDR2 FQGTGA. The CDR3 coding sequence is TGTGCCAGCAGCTTAACGGCAGGCGCAAAGACCCAGTACTTC. Protein: CASSLTAGAKTQYF.

This sequence joins TRBV9 and TRBJ1-2; tentatively, D is TRBD1 (6 bases). Germline V CDR1 and CDR2: SGDLS, YYNGEE. Trimming removed 3 bases from V and 0 bases from J, with 12 bases in between. The CDR3 has 15 amino acids. The CDR3 nucleotides read TGTGCCAGCAGCGCGGCGGACAGCCCTAACTATGGCTACACCTTC. Translating gives CASSAADSPNYGYTF.

The rearrangement uses TRBV7-9 and TRBJ2-7; 11 bases match TRBD1. The CDR3 runs to 14 residues. V trimming: 6 bases; J trimming: 7 bases; junction bases outside the gene matches: 8. Germline V gene lookup returns CDR1 SEHNR and CDR2 FQNEAQ (reference sequence). The chain's CDR3 is CASRRDRGSGEQYF. The CDR3 DNA reads TGTGCCAGCAGACGGGACAGGGGGAGCGGAGAGCAGTACTTC.

This sequence joins TRBV18 and TRBJ1-1; D is possibly TRBD1 (6 bases). Deletions cut 3 bases from V and 5 bases from J, with 13 bases between. The CDR3 extends over 14 amino acids. Germline V gene sequence: CDR1 KGHSH, CDR2 LQKENI. This chain's CDR3 is CASSPSRGETEAFF. CDR3 in DNA: TGTGCCAGCTCACCCTCCAGGGGAGAGACTGAAGCTTTCTTT.

This clone was seen once. The CDR3 spells CASSANRGDHEQYF. For the CDR3, the DNA is TGTGCCAGCAGTGCAAACAGGGGGGACCACGAGCAGTACTTC. V usage is TRBV6-4 and J usage is TRBJ2-7; TRBD1 aligns across 8 bases. Trimming cost V 4 bases and J 5 bases; bases outside gene matches: 7. The CDR3 extends over 14 amino acids. The germline V gene has CDR1 MRHNA and CDR2 SNTAGT.